The present entry profiles one T cell receptor (beta chain) with its context. The sample comes from a study of T cells expressing NK-cell markers. With the 5' RACE reads reprocessed, TCRdb shows one record per CDR3 protein and no DNA. The sample has roughly 160,000 distinct CDR3 sequences, and its top ten clones hold approximately 17%. The receptor's source is a woman between 18 and 70 years old in good health. Sequencing used blood T cells: a sorted CD56 or NKG2C T cell subset, CD4+ or CD8+ T cells, or bulk PBMC T cells (not recorded which).

This CDR3 reads CSARRGQNNEQFF. The chain recombines TRBV29-1 with TRBJ2-1; with no DNA, the TCRdb D assignment of TRBD1 cannot be verified. CDR1 is SQVTM, CDR2 ANQGSEA, per germline. The CDR3 sequence is 13 residues long.